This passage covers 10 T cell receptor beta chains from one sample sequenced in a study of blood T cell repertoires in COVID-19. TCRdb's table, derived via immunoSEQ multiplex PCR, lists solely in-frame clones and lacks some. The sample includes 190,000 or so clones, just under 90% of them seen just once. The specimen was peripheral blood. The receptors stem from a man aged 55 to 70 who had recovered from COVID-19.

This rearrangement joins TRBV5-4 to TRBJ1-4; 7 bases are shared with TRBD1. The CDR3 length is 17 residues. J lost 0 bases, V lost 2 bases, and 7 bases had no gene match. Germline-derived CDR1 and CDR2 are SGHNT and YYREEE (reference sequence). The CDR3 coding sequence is TGTGCCAGCAGCTTCGGGACAGTCCTCGCAACTAATGAAAAACTGTTTTTT. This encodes CASSFGTVLATNEKLFF.

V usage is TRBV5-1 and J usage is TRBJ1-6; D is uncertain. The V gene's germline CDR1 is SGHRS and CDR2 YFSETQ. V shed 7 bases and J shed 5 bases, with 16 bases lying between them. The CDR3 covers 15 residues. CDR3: CASVLDTSHNSPLHF. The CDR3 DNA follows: TGCGCCAGCGTTCTCGACACGTCCCATAATTCACCCCTCCACTTT.

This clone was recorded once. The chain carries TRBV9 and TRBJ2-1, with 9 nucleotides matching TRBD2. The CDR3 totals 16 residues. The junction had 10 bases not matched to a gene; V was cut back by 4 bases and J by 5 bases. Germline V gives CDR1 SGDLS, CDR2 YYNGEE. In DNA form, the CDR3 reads TGTGCCAGCAGCCTCAGACTAGCGGACTTGGACAATGAGCAGTTCTTC. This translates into CASSLRLADLDNEQFF.

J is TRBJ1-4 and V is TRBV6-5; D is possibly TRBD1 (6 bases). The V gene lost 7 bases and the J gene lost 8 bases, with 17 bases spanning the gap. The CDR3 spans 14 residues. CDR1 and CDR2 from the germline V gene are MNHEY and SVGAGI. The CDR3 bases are TGTGCCAGCACCCGACAGGCTAACGGAGAAAAACTGTTTTTT. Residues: CASTRQANGEKLFF.

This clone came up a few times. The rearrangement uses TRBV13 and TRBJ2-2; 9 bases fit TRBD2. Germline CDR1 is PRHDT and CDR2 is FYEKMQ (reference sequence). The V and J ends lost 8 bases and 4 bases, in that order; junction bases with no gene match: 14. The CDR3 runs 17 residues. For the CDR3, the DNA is TGTGCCAGCTTGACTAGCGGAAAGATCTTCGGCACCGGGGAGCTGTTTTTT. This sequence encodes CASLTSGKIFGTGELFF. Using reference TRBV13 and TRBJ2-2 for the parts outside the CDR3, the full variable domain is AAGVIQSPRHLIKEKRETATLKCYPIPRHDTVYWYQQGPGQDPQFLISFYEKMQSDKGSIPDRFSAQQFSDYHSELNMSSLELGDSALYFCASLTSGKIFGTGELFFGEGSRLTVL.

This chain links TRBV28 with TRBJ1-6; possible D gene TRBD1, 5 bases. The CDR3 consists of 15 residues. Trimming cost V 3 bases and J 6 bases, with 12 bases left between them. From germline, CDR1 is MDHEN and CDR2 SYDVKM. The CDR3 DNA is TGTGCCAGCAGTTTTGTGGGCAGGGTTAATTCACCCCTCCACTTT. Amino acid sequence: CASSFVGRVNSPLHF.

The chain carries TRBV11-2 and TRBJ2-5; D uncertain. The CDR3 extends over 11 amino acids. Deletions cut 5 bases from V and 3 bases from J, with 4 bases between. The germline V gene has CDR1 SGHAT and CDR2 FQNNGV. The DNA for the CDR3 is TGTGCCAGCAGCCGAGAAGAGACCCAGTACTTC. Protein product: CASSREETQYF. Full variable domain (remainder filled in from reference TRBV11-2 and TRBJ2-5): EAGVAQSPRYKIIEKRQSVAFWCNPISGHATLYWYQQILGQGPKLLIQFQNNGVVDDSQLPKDRFSAERLKGVDSTLKIQPAKLEDSAVYLCASSREETQYFGPGTRLLVL.

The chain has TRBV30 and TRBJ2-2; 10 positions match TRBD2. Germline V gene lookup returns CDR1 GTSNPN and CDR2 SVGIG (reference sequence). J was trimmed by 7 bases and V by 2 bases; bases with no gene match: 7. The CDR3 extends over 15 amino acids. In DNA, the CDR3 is TGTGCCTGGAGTCCCCTAGCGGGAGTTGTCGGGGAGCTGTTTTTT. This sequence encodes CAWSPLAGVVGELFF.

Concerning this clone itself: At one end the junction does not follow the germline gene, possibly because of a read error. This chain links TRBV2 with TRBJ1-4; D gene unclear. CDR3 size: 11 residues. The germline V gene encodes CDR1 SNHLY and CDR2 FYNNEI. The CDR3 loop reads CASSEDNAEIF. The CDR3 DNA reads TGTGCCAGCAGTGAAGACAATGCGGAAATTTTT.

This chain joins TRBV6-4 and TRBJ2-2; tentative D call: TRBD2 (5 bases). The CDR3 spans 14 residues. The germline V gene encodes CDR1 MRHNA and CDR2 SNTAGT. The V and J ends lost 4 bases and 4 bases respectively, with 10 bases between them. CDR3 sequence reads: CASSAEVFTGELFF. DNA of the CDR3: TGTGCCAGCAGTGCGGAGGTGTTCACCGGGGAGCTGTTTTTT.